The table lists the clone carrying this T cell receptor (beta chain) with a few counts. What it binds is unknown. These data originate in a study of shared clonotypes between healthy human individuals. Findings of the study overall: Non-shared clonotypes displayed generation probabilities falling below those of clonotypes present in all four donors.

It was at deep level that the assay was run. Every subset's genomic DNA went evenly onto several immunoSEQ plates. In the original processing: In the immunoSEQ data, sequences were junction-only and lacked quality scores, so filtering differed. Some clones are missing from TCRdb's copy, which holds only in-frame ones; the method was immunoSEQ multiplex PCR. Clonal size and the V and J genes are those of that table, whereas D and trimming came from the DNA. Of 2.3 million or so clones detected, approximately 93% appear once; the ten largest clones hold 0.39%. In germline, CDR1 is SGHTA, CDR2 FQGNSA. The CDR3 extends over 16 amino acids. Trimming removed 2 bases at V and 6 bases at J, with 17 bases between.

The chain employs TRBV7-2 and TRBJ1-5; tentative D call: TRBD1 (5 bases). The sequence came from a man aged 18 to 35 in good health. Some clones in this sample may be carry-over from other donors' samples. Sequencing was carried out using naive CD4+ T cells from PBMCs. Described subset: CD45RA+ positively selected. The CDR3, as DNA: TGTGCCAGCAGCTTACTCGGGCAGGGAGTGGGTCAGCCCCAGCATTTT. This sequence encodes CASSLLGQGVGQPQHF.